This T cell receptor beta chain was observed in a study of T cells in tumors after PD-1 blockade. On the study more broadly: During anti-PD-1 treatment, some patients continued daily vismodegib 150 mg.

Genomic DNA template from tumor biopsies or peripheral blood, about 600 ng to 6,500 ng input. Some clones are missing from TCRdb's copy, which holds only in-frame ones; the method was immunoSEQ multiplex PCR. Found here are tens of thousands of clones, 73% of them singletons; the top ten hold under 50%. Trimming took off 2 bases at V and 2 bases at J, with 15 bases between the two ends. This CDR3 is 16 amino acids long. CDR1 SGHNT and CDR2 YYREEE come from the germline V gene (reference sequence). J is TRBJ2-3 and V is TRBV5-4; weak D call: TRBD1 (5 bases). The sample was PBMCs, taken after anti-PD-1 treatment. This receptor was taken from a human donor with basal cell carcinoma. This chain's CDR3 is CASSFRTGRVTDTQYF. In nucleotides, the CDR3 is TGTGCCAGCAGCTTTCGCACAGGCCGAGTCACAGATACGCAGTATTTT.